This T cell receptor beta chain was observed in a study of human T cells and chemical hapten exposure. This clonotype was detected only a few times. Its antigen remains unknown. TCRdb re-called the RACE reads through MiXCR, storing one row per CDR3 protein. The data contain more than 150,000 distinct CDR3 sequences, more than 25% of them seen just once; the ten biggest clones take up about 2.7%. Study results and limitations: Counts of TCRs above 1 in 1000 frequency stayed unchanged with DPC sensitization.

Trimming left V 2 bases short and J 4 bases short, with 6 bases between. There are 13 residues in the CDR3. CDR1 and CDR2 (germline): SEHNR, FQNEAQ (reference sequence). The time point here: pre-sensitization, week 0. Treatment reported: therapeutic diphenylcyclopropenone sensitization with weekly scalp DPC. The receptor comes from a woman aged 25 to 39 with alopecia areata. Some clones in this sample may be carry-over from other donors' samples. The rearrangement uses TRBV7-9 and TRBJ1-5; no reliable D call. Sample: whole blood, taken in connection with sensitization to the hapten diphenylcyclopropenone (DPC). In DNA, the CDR3 is TGTGCCAGCAGCTTAAACACAAATCAGCCCCAGCATTTT. Residues: CASSLNTNQPQHF.